The 27 T cell receptor beta chains below were found in one sample sequenced in a study of blood T cell repertoires in COVID-19. The assay was immunoSEQ multiplex PCR, and TCRdb's table has in-frame clones only and misses some. The sample has 400,000 to 450,000 clones, about 87% seen once. Sequences were obtained from peripheral blood. The receptors stem from a woman between 50 and 59 years old with COVID-19, enrolled during active disease.

The chain carries TRBV18 and TRBJ1-6, with a weak D call TRBD1 (5 bases). CDR1 is KGHSH and CDR2 is LQKENI in the germline V gene. This CDR3 has 15 amino acids. The V gene lost 1 base and the J gene lost 8 bases, with 12 bases spanning the gap. This CDR3 reads CASSPQAGRDSPLHF. The CDR3 bases are TGTGCCAGCTCACCACAGGCAGGGAGGGATTCACCCCTCCACTTT.

There are a few counts of this clone. The chain uses TRBV27 and TRBJ1-6; D might be TRBD1 (5 bases). Trimming removed 3 bases at V and 6 bases at J, with 9 bases between. CDR1 and CDR2 (germline): MNHEY, SMNVEV (reference sequence). This CDR3 region has 14 residues. CDR3 residues: CASSFSGTNSPLHF. CDR3 coding DNA: TGTGCCAGCAGTTTTAGCGGGACTAATTCACCCCTCCACTTT.

The chain uses TRBV11-2 and TRBJ2-2, with 8 bases lining up with TRBD1. Germline CDR1 and CDR2: SGHAT and FQNNGV. The CDR3 is 17 residues long. The J segment lost 1 base and the V segment lost 4 bases, leaving 8 bases of the junction unmatched. The CDR3 region is CASSSPPGGKNTGELFF. The CDR3 bases are TGTGCCAGCAGCTCCCCCCCAGGGGGCAAGAACACCGGGGAGCTGTTTTTT.

The rearrangement links TRBV27 to TRBJ1-1; D unresolved. Germline V CDR1 and CDR2: MNHEY, SMNVEV (reference sequence). With 5 bases removed from V and 1 base from J, the gap between germline ends came to 11 bases. This CDR3 comprises 14 residues. CDR3 coding DNA: TGTGCCAGCAGTCCTTCTGCACAGAACACTGAAGCTTTCTTT. Protein: CASSPSAQNTEAFF.

This clone was counted between two and nine times. The J gene is TRBJ1-5, the V gene TRBV19; the D gene is possibly TRBD1 (5 bases). V gave up 2 bases and J gave up 6 bases, with 11 bases separating them. Germline CDR1 is LNHDA and CDR2 is SQIVND (reference sequence). CDR3 length equals 14 residues. The CDR3 DNA sequence: TGTGCCAGTAGTATACCAGGGTGGGGTCAGCCCCAGCATTTT. Residues: CASSIPGWGQPQHF.

Comment on this clone: Its ends do not fully match the called genes, so a read error is possible. J is TRBJ2-3 and V is TRBV5-6; possibly TRBD2 for D (6 bases). Germline V gene sequence: CDR1 SGHDT, CDR2 YYEEEE. The CDR3 spans 13 residues. CDR3 DNA sequence: TGTGCCAGCAGCTTGACTAGCAGAGATACGCAGTATTTT. Its translation: CASSLTSRDTQYF.

V gene TRBV11-2 combines with J gene TRBJ1-2; 7 bases align to TRBD1. The CDR3 spans 16 residues. V was clipped by 0 bases and J by 11 bases; unmatched bases: 15. Germline V gene sequence: CDR1 SGHAT, CDR2 FQNNGV. CDR3 coding DNA: TGTGCCAGCAGCTTAGAATTCGGCAGGGGGAATTTAGAATACACCTTC. It codes for CASSLEFGRGNLEYTF.

The V gene is TRBV3-1 (or the pseudogene TRBV3-2), the J gene TRBJ2-7; TRBD2 agrees at 8 bases. J gave up 3 bases and V 6 bases, and 10 bases lay outside the gene matches. CDR1 LGHDT and CDR2 YNNKEL come from the germline V gene (reference sequence). The CDR3 runs 15 residues. The CDR3 nucleotides read TGTGCCAGCAGACCGGGACTAGGTCAGTTCTACGAGCAGTACTTC. Amino acids: CASRPGLGQFYEQYF.

The chain couples TRBV19 to TRBJ1-5; maybe TRBD1 (5 bases). V lost 4 bases and J 5 bases, leaving 9 bases between the germline ends. Germline-derived CDR1 and CDR2 are LNHDA and SQIVND (reference sequence). CDR3 length: 13 amino acids. Here the CDR3 DNA reads TGTGCCAGTAGTAGACAGATGGATCAGCCCCAGCATTTT. Amino acids: CASSRQMDQPQHF.

The J gene is TRBJ1-4, the V gene TRBV4-2, with 7 bases matching TRBD1. The V gene's germline CDR1 is LGHNA and CDR2 YNFKEQ. V shed 5 bases, J shed 8 bases, and the junction held 14 bases outside the gene matches. There are 16 residues in the CDR3. DNA for the CDR3: TGTGCCAGCAGCAAGGTTTTCGGGACAGAGAGAGAAAAACTGTTTTTT. This encodes CASSKVFGTEREKLFF.

This chain's CDR3 is CARPCLGSGDTSYNEQFF. The CDR3 DNA is TGCGCCAGACCCTGTCTTGGTTCAGGGGATACCTCCTACAATGAGCAGTTCTTC. The chain couples TRBV5-1 to TRBJ2-1; tentative D call: TRBD1 (6 bases). The germline gives CDR1 SGHRS, CDR2 YFSETQ. The CDR3 has 18 amino acids. The V gene lost 8 bases and the J gene lost 0 bases, with 24 bases spanning the gap. Combining the CDR3 with reference TRBV5-1 and TRBJ2-1 gives the whole variable domain KAGVTQTPRYLIKTRGQQVTLSCSPISGHRSVSWYQQTPGQGLQFLFEYFSETQRNKGNFPGRFSGRQFSNSRSEMNVSTLELGDSALYLCARPCLGSGDTSYNEQFFGPGTRLTVL.

This clone was detected only once. The chain uses TRBV5-4 and TRBJ1-1, with D maybe TRBD1 (6 bases). V gave up 0 bases and J gave up 4 bases, with 13 bases separating them. Germline loops: CDR1 SGHNT, CDR2 YYREEE (reference sequence). CDR3 size: 15 residues. CDR3 residues: CASSLVGGLGTEAFF. CDR3 in DNA: TGTGCCAGCAGCTTGGTGGGGGGGCTGGGCACTGAAGCTTTCTTT.

The chain links TRBV19 to TRBJ1-1; 11 positions agree with TRBD1. The V and J ends lost 6 bases and 1 base, in that order; junction bases with no gene match: 4. The germline gives CDR1 LNHDA, CDR2 SQIVND (reference sequence). CDR3 length: 15 amino acids. CDR3: CASRDRGRGNTEAFF. In nucleotides, the CDR3 is TGTGCCAGTAGGGACAGGGGGCGAGGGAACACTGAAGCTTTCTTT.

CDR3 DNA: TGTGCCAGCAGCCAGACAGGGGCGCGCAATCAGCCCCAGCATTTT. It specifies CASSQTGARNQPQHF. This rearrangement joins TRBV9 to TRBJ1-5; 8 bases agree with TRBD1. With V trimmed by 4 bases and J by 2 bases, 5 bases remained unmatched. The CDR3 length is 15 residues. The germline V gene encodes CDR1 SGDLS and CDR2 YYNGEE.

The chain joins TRBV19 to TRBJ1-3; 7 nucleotides match TRBD1. The ends lost 5 bases at V and 4 bases at J; junction bases unmatched: 2. The CDR3 contains 13 residues. Germline loops: CDR1 LNHDA, CDR2 SQIVND (reference sequence). CDR3: CASSLGQGNTIYF. In DNA, the CDR3 is TGTGCCAGTAGTCTGGGACAGGGAAACACCATATATTTT.

The table lists this clone with a count of one. This same CDR3 is encoded by further DNA sequences in the sample. V and J are TRBV9 and TRBJ2-5; the D gene is possibly TRBD1 (6 bases). V was clipped by 0 bases and J by 2 bases, with 8 bases between them. Germline CDR1 reads SGDLS; CDR2 reads YYNGEE. This CDR3 contains 14 residues. The CDR3, as DNA: TGTGCCAGCAGCGTAGCAGGGACACAAGAGACCCAGTACTTC. Its translation is CASSVAGTQETQYF. The full variable domain, its missing parts supplied by reference TRBV9 and TRBJ2-5, is DSGVTQTPKHLITATGQRVTLRCSPRSGDLSVYWYQQSLDQGLQFLIQYYNGEERAKGNILERFSAQQFPDLHSELNLSSLELGDSALYFCASSVAGTQETQYFGPGTRLLVL.

V usage is TRBV6-5 and J usage is TRBJ1-2, with 8 bases identical to TRBD1. The CDR3 runs 13 residues. CDR1 MNHEY and CDR2 SVGAGI come from the germline V gene. V was clipped by 5 bases and J by 8 bases; unmatched bases: 7. CDR3 amino acids: CASSTGTGWGYTF. The CDR3 DNA is TGTGCCAGCAGTACAGGGACAGGTTGGGGCTACACCTTC.

The V call is TRBV5-1, the J call TRBJ1-2; 7 bases fit TRBD1. The CDR3 is 17 residues long. Germline loops: CDR1 SGHRS, CDR2 YFSETQ. J lost 0 bases, V lost 4 bases, and 12 bases had no gene match. The CDR3 region is CASSIGTVPSSNYGYTF. CDR3 DNA sequence: TGCGCCAGCAGCATTGGGACAGTCCCTTCTTCTAACTATGGCTACACCTTC. The whole variable domain, filled in from reference TRBV5-1 and TRBJ1-2, reads KAGVTQTPRYLIKTRGQQVTLSCSPISGHRSVSWYQQTPGQGLQFLFEYFSETQRNKGNFPGRFSGRQFSNSRSEMNVSTLELGDSALYLCASSIGTVPSSNYGYTFGSGTRLTVV.

The rearrangement joins TRBV2 to TRBJ2-3, with TRBD2 matching 8 bases. The germline V gene encodes CDR1 SNHLY and CDR2 FYNNEI. CDR3 length equals 16 residues. Trimming took 4 bases from V and 1 from J; bases not matched to a gene: 7. This CDR3 is CASSVLKAGGTDTQYF. In nucleotides, the CDR3 is TGTGCCAGCAGTGTTTTGAAAGCGGGGGGCACAGATACGCAGTATTTT.

CDR3 residues: CASSGAGYTF. The CDR3 bases are TGTGCCAGCTCAGGGGCGGGCTACACCTTC. The V and J genes are TRBV28 and TRBJ1-2, with D maybe TRBD1 (6 bases). Germline values: CDR1 MDHEN, CDR2 SYDVKM. CDR3 length: 10 residues. The V gene lost 8 bases and the J gene lost 8 bases, with 9 bases spanning the gap.

The chain links TRBV11-2 to TRBJ1-4, with 10 bases identical to TRBD1. The CDR3 has 15 residues. With V trimmed by 4 bases and J by 10 bases, 9 bases remained unmatched. CDR1 and CDR2 from the germline V gene are SGHAT and FQNNGV. CDR3: CASSSRTGGNPKLFF. In DNA, the CDR3 is TGTGCCAGCAGCTCACGGACAGGGGGAAATCCAAAACTGTTTTTT. Based on the CDR3 plus reference TRBV11-2 and TRBJ1-4, the full variable domain is EAGVAQSPRYKIIEKRQSVAFWCNPISGHATLYWYQQILGQGPKLLIQFQNNGVVDDSQLPKDRFSAERLKGVDSTLKIQPAKLEDSAVYLCASSSRTGGNPKLFFGSGTQLSVL.

This clone was detected once. This chain connects TRBV11-2 to TRBJ2-1; TRBD2 matches 11 bases. J was trimmed by 8 bases and V by 4 bases; bases with no gene match: 7. There are 15 residues in the CDR3. CDR1 is SGHAT and CDR2 is FQNNGV in the germline V gene. The CDR3 protein is CASSSLAGGRDEQFF. Written as DNA, the CDR3 is TGTGCCAGCAGCTCTTTAGCGGGGGGGCGCGATGAGCAGTTCTTC. The entire variable domain, with the rest obtained from reference TRBV11-2 and TRBJ2-1, is as follows: EAGVAQSPRYKIIEKRQSVAFWCNPISGHATLYWYQQILGQGPKLLIQFQNNGVVDDSQLPKDRFSAERLKGVDSTLKIQPAKLEDSAVYLCASSSLAGGRDEQFFGPGTRLTVL.

The sample holds one count of this clone. The DNA of the CDR3 is TGTGCCAGCAGCCGAAGCCCGGGACTTAACAATGAGCAGTTCTTC. Its protein product is CASSRSPGLNNEQFF. The rearrangement links TRBV13 to TRBJ2-1; perhaps TRBD2 as D (6 bases). Looked up from germline, CDR1 is PRHDT and CDR2 is FYEKMQ (reference sequence). Trimming removed 5 bases at V and 5 bases at J, with 16 bases between. This CDR3 is 15 amino acids long.

This sequence joins TRBV3-1 (or the pseudogene TRBV3-2) and TRBJ2-1; perhaps TRBD2 as D (6 bases). The CDR3 is 13 amino acids. Trimming took 0 bases from V and 12 from J, leaving 12 bases between them. CDR1 is LGHDT and CDR2 is YNNKEL in the germline V gene (reference sequence). The CDR3: CASSQDGAGPQFF. Written as DNA, the CDR3 is TGTGCCAGCAGCCAAGATGGGGCGGGACCGCAGTTCTTC.

This clone was counted once. This sequence joins TRBV10-1 and TRBJ1-1; 8 nucleotides align to TRBD1. The CDR3 spans 15 residues. CDR1 and CDR2 (germline): WNHNN, SYGVQD (reference sequence). V trimming: 0 bases; J trimming: 4 bases; junction bases outside the gene matches: 4. The chain's CDR3 is CASSESIGTGTEAFF. The CDR3 DNA follows: TGCGCCAGCAGTGAGTCTATCGGGACAGGCACTGAAGCTTTCTTT.

The chain uses TRBV6-6 and TRBJ1-2; 10 bases fit TRBD1. The CDR3 length is 15 residues. The V gene end was trimmed by 1 base and the J gene end by 8 bases; junction bases not matched to a gene: 7. Germline V gives CDR1 MNHNY, CDR2 SVGAGI (reference sequence). CDR3 nucleotide sequence: TGTGCCAGCAGTTACTATACCGGACAGGGGGGCGGCTACACCTTC. It yields the protein CASSYYTGQGGGYTF.

CDR3 sequence reads: CASSLAPGNQPQHF. CDR3 nucleotides: TGTGCCAGCAGCTTAGCCCCCGGCAATCAGCCCCAGCATTTT. The chain recombines TRBV7-9 with TRBJ1-5, with unresolved D. CDR1 is SEHNR and CDR2 is FQNEAQ in the germline V gene (reference sequence). The V end was cut by 0 bases, the J end by 2 bases, with 5 bases between. CDR3 length: 14 residues.